This TCR beta chain is from a study of T cells in localized non-small cell lung cancer. Study outcomes and limitations: The study detected a median about 50 of the top 100 tumor clones in adjacent lung. Among the tissues sampled, uninvolved adjacent lung had the highest T cell clonality, above tumor.

This clone has just one count. Its antigen is unidentified. Repertoires were generated with immunoSEQ multiplex PCR, while TCRdb's copy carries only in-frame clones and drops some. The sample carries about 2,900 clones, roughly 27% recorded once. CDR1 is MDHEN, CDR2 SYDVKM, per germline. This CDR3 region has 14 residues. After removal of 1 base from V and 5 bases from J, the junction contained 4 bases not matched to a gene. The genes are TRBV28 and TRBJ1-1; TRBD1 matches 7 bases. The sample in question was lung tumor tissue, obtained before any cancer treatment. This receptor was obtained from a male donor at least 60 years old with stage III lung adenocarcinoma. The CDR3 sequence is CASSLSARGTEAFF. In nucleotides, the CDR3 is TGTGCCAGCAGTTTATCCGCCAGGGGGACTGAAGCTTTCTTT.